The rows below give T cell receptor beta chains drawn from one sample of a study of T cell repertoires in cytomegalovirus infection. TCRdb ran MiXCR on the reads and lists one entry per CDR3 protein. This sample yields fewer than 650,000 distinct CDR3 sequences, of which under 45% are seen a single time; roughly 50% belongs to the top ten. These TCRs are of unknown antigen specificity. This specimen consisted of cultured PBMCs, obtained from culture after CMV antigen stimulation. The receptor set was obtained from a human donor in good health (CMV status not recorded). Some clones in this sample may be carry-over from other donors' samples. Both conserved end residues are part of each CDR3. The D gene is left open where the match is weak. Clone size is stated in some rows and not others, as once, few, many or a class when expanded.

j_gene | abundance | d_gene | v_gene | CDR3nt | CDR3aa
TRBJ1-2 | . | . | TRBV4-1 | TGCGCCAGCAGCCAAGAGTCAGGAAACTATGGCTACACCTTC | CASSQESGNYGYTF
TRBJ1-2 | . | . | TRBV5-1 | TGCGCCAGCAGCCCGGATGCGGGTACGAGCTATGGCTACACCTTC | CASSPDAGTSYGYTF
TRBJ2-3 | . | . | TRBV11-2 | TGTGCCAGCAGCCCATGGCAGGGACAAGATACGCAGTATTTT | CASSPWQGQDTQYF
TRBJ2-7 | . | . | TRBV5-4 | TGTGCCAGCAGTTTTGTGGTGGGGGACTCCTACGAGCAGTACTTC | CASSFVVGDSYEQYF
TRBJ2-1 | . | TRBD1 | TRBV6-2/TRBV6-3 | TGTGCCAGCAGTGAGGACAGGGTCCTCTACAATGAGCAGTTCTTC | CASSEDRVLYNEQFF
TRBJ2-5 | . | . | TRBV7-6 | TGTGCCAGCAGCTACCCTTCGGACTACTTACAAGAGACCCAGTACTTC | CASSYPSDYLQETQYF
TRBJ1-4 | . | TRBD1 | TRBV7-4 | TGTGCCAGCAGCTCCACGACGGGACAGGGAGGGAGTGAAAAACTGTTTTTT | CASSSTTGQGGSEKLFF
TRBJ1-2 | few | . | TRBV12-3/TRBV12-4 | TGTGCCAGCAGTTTCCAGGCCCATGGCTACACCTTC | CASSFQAHGYTF
TRBJ2-5 | few | TRBD2 | TRBV7-8 | TGTGCCAGCAGATCGCTAGCGGGAGGGCGAGAGACCCAGTACTTC | CASRSLAGGRETQYF
TRBJ1-1 | . | . | TRBV7-4 | TGTGCCAGCAGCTTAGTCGGACTTGAAGCTTTCTTT | CASSLVGLEAFF
TRBJ2-4 | . | . | TRBV20-1 | TGCAGTGCTAGGGGGGGGGCTGGGAACATTCAGTACTTC | CSARGGAGNIQYF
TRBJ2-5 | . | TRBD2 | TRBV5-4 | TGTGCCAGCAGCTACCTCTCAGCGGGAGAAAAGACCCAGTACTTC | CASSYLSAGEKTQYF
TRBJ1-6 | . | TRBD1 | TRBV5-5 | TGTGCCAGCAGCCGCACCGGGACAGGGGATAATTCACCCCTCCACTTT | CASSRTGTGDNSPLHF
TRBJ2-7 | . | . | TRBV20-1 | TGCAGTGCTAGAGATAGGAAGGGTAGATACGAGCAGTACTTC | CSARDRKGRYEQYF
TRBJ1-2 | . | . | TRBV27 | TGTGCCAGCAGTTTAATGGCAGGAACTGGCTACACCTTC | CASSLMAGTGYTF
TRBJ1-1 | few | . | TRBV5-3 | TGTGCCAGCAGCTTGGGGGACACCACTGAAGCTTTCTTT | CASSLGDTTEAFF
TRBJ2-1 | . | . | TRBV12-3/TRBV12-4 | TGTGCCAGCAGTCCAGACCTGAGCTCCTACAATGAGCAGTTCTTC | CASSPDLSSYNEQFF
TRBJ2-1 | . | TRBD2 | TRBV12-5 | TGTGCTAGTGGTCCGAGACTAGCGGGAGGGTCCTACAATGAGCAGTTCTTC | CASGPRLAGGSYNEQFF
TRBJ1-1 | few | . | TRBV5-1 | TGCGCCAGCAGCCTGGGACCTAACCCGAACACTGAAGCTTTCTTT | CASSLGPNPNTEAFF
TRBJ1-3 | few | . | TRBV12-3/TRBV12-4 | TGTGCCAGCAGTTTGGGAACACCATCCTCTGGAAACACCATATATTTT | CASSLGTPSSGNTIYF
TRBJ1-2 | . | . | TRBV5-6 | TGTGCCAGCAGCTTGGATCTGGTGGGGGACATCGGCTACACCTTC | CASSLDLVGDIGYTF